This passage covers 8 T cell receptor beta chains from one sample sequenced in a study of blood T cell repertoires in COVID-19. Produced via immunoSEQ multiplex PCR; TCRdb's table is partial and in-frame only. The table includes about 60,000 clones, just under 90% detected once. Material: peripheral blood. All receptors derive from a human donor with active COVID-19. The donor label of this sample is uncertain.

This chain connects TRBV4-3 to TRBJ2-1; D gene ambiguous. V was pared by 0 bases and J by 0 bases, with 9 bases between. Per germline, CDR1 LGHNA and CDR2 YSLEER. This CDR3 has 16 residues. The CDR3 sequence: CASSQDEYTSYNEQFF. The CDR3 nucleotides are TGCGCCAGCAGCCAAGACGAGTATACCTCCTACAATGAGCAGTTCTTC.

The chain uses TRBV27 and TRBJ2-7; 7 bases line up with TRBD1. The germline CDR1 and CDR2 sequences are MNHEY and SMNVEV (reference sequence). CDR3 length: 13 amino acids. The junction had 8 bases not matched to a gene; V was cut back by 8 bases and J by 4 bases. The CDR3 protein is CASARQGTYEQYF. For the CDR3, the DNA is TGTGCCAGCGCGAGACAGGGTACGTACGAGCAGTACTTC.

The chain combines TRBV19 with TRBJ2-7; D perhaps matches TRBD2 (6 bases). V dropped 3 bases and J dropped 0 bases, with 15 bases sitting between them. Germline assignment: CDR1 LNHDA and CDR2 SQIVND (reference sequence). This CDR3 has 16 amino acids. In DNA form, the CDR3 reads TGTGCCAGTAGTATGAGGGTAGGGACTCACTCCTACGAGCAGTACTTC. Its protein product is CASSMRVGTHSYEQYF.

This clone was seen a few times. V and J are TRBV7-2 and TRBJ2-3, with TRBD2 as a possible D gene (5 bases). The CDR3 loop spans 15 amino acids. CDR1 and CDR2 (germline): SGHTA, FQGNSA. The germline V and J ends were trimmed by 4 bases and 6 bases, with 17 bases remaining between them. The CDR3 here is CASSSGVLVTDTQYF. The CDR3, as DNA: TGTGCCAGCAGCTCCGGGGTACTAGTAACGGATACGCAGTATTTT.

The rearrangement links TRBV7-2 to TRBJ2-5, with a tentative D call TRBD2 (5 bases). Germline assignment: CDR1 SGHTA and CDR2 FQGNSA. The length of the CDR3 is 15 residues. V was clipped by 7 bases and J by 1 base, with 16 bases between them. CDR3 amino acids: CASTLSRGVQETQYF. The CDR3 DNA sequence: TGTGCCAGCACCTTGTCACGGGGAGTCCAAGAGACCCAGTACTTC.

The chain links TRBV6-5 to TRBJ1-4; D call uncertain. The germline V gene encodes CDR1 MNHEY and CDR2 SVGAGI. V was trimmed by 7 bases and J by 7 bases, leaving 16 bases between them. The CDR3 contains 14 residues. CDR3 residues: CASKYSGLGEKLFF. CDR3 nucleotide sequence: TGTGCCAGCAAATATTCGGGTTTGGGTGAAAAACTGTTTTTT.

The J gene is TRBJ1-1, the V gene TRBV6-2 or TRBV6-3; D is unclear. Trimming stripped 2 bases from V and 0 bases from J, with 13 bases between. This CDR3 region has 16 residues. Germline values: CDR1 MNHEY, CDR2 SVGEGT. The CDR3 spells CASSYKSGLMNTEAFF. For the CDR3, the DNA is TGTGCCAGCAGTTACAAATCAGGATTAATGAACACTGAAGCTTTCTTT.

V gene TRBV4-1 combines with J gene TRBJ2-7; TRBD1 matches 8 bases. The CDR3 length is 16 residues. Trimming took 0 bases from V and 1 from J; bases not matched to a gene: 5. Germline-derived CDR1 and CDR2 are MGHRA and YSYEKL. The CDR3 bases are TGCGCCAGCAGCCAAGATCCCCAGGGGGCATCCTACGAGCAGTACTTC. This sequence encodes CASSQDPQGASYEQYF.